These 21 T cell receptor beta chains were sequenced from one sample in a study of cytomegalovirus exposure and HLA in healthy donors. A multiplex PCR was run with 60 Vbeta primers and 13 Jbeta primers. Here immunoSEQ multiplex PCR was the method, and the copy in TCRdb shows in-frame clones only, minus some. This sample yields under 150,000 clones, of which less than 85% are seen a single time; about 10% belongs to the top ten. The sample comprised PBMCs. Receptor source: a woman aged 45-59 years in good health and CMV-seropositive.

The chain is built from TRBV19 and TRBJ1-5, with D hard to call. Germline CDR1 and CDR2: LNHDA and SQIVND (reference sequence). This CDR3 has 12 amino acids. With 8 bases removed from V and 2 bases from J, the gap between germline ends came to 7 bases. Here the CDR3 reads CASGLGNQPQHF. CDR3 DNA sequence: TGTGCCAGTGGACTTGGCAATCAGCCCCAGCATTTT.

The rearrangement uses TRBV6-5 and TRBJ2-3, with no clear D. V shed 6 bases and J shed 2 bases, with 6 bases lying between them. CDR1 MNHEY and CDR2 SVGAGI come from the germline V gene. The CDR3 covers 12 residues. Here the CDR3 reads CASRRNTDTQYF. The CDR3 bases are TGTGCCAGCAGGAGGAACACAGATACGCAGTATTTT.

This chain links TRBV19 with TRBJ1-1; the D gene is possibly TRBD1 (6 bases). Trimming removed 1 base at V and 6 bases at J, with 15 bases between. The CDR3 sequence is 15 residues long. CDR1 is LNHDA and CDR2 is SQIVND in the germline V gene (reference sequence). CDR3 bases: TGTGCCAGTAGTATAGTGGCAGGGGTGGTAGCTGAAGCTTTCTTT. Translation: CASSIVAGVVAEAFF.

The chain combines TRBV5-1 with TRBJ1-5; TRBD1 agrees at 8 bases. Germline CDR1 SGHRS, CDR2 YFSETQ. V gave up 1 base and J gave up 5 bases; unmatched junction bases: 5. This CDR3 contains 15 residues. Here the CDR3 DNA reads TGCGCCAGCAGCTTGTCGACAGGGGAGCATCAGCCCCAGCATTTT. It translates to CASSLSTGEHQPQHF.

The J gene is TRBJ1-5, the V gene TRBV19; no definite D call. CDR1 and CDR2 from the germline V gene are LNHDA and SQIVND (reference sequence). The CDR3 runs 12 residues. Trimming pared 3 bases from V and 6 bases from J, leaving 6 bases between. CDR3 DNA: TGTGCCAGTAGTATTCTACGTCAGCCCCAGCATTTT. Translated: CASSILRQPQHF.

This chain links TRBV5-1 with TRBJ2-3; 10 bases are a match to TRBD1. The ends lost 7 bases at V and 5 bases at J; junction bases unmatched: 7. The CDR3 spans 14 residues. CDR1 and CDR2 (germline): SGHRS, YFSETQ. The chain's CDR3 is CASATGGAEDTQYF. The CDR3 nucleotides are TGCGCCAGCGCGACAGGGGGCGCGGAAGATACGCAGTATTTT.

The rearrangement links TRBV2 to TRBJ2-1, with 10 bases fitting TRBD2. The CDR3 consists of 14 residues. V gave up 8 bases and J gave up 6 bases; unmatched junction bases: 7. Germline lookup yields CDR1 SNHLY and CDR2 FYNNEI. CDR3 coding DNA: TGTGCCAGCGAAGAGAAGCGGGGGGGCAATGAGCAGTTCTTC. Translation gives CASEEKRGGNEQFF.

The chain carries TRBV19 and TRBJ2-2, with D tentatively TRBD1 (6 bases). V lost 7 bases to trimming and J lost 6 bases, with 12 bases between them. The germline gives CDR1 LNHDA, CDR2 SQIVND (reference sequence). This CDR3 has 13 residues. The CDR3: CASTDRSPGELFF. The CDR3 nucleotides are TGTGCCAGTACTGACAGGTCCCCCGGGGAGCTGTTTTTT.

This clone was seen a handful of times. This chain connects TRBV15 to TRBJ2-1; no definite D call. Per the germline V gene, CDR1 is LNHNV and CDR2 is YYDKDF (reference sequence). The CDR3 spans 12 residues. Deletions cut 2 bases from V and 5 bases from J, with 4 bases between. CDR3 sequence reads: CATSRQDNEQFF. The CDR3 DNA sequence: TGTGCCACCAGCAGACAGGACAATGAGCAGTTCTTC.

There are a few counts of this clone. The rearrangement links TRBV5-1 to TRBJ2-7, with TRBD1 matching over 8 bases. The V gene end was trimmed by 4 bases and the J gene end by 7 bases; junction bases not matched to a gene: 10. Germline V gene lookup returns CDR1 SGHRS and CDR2 YFSETQ. The CDR3 covers 14 residues. In DNA, the CDR3 is TGCGCCAGCAGCACCGGGACAGGTGAGACAGAGCAGTACTTC. Protein product: CASSTGTGETEQYF. The full variable domain, its missing parts supplied by reference TRBV5-1 and TRBJ2-7, is KAGVTQTPRYLIKTRGQQVTLSCSPISGHRSVSWYQQTPGQGLQFLFEYFSETQRNKGNFPGRFSGRQFSNSRSEMNVSTLELGDSALYLCASSTGTGETEQYFGPGTRLTVT.

This chain connects TRBV12-5 to TRBJ2-7; a weak D match, TRBD1 (5 bases). Germline values: CDR1 LGHNT, CDR2 FRNRAP. V was cut by 0 bases and J by 2 bases, with 14 bases left in between. This CDR3 has 16 amino acids. CDR3 bases: TGTGCTAGTGGTTTGGTACGTGTGACAGTCGCCTACGAGCAGTACTTC. This translates into CASGLVRVTVAYEQYF.

The rearrangement uses TRBV27 and TRBJ1-2; tentatively, D is TRBD1 (5 bases). The germline gives CDR1 MNHEY, CDR2 SMNVEV (reference sequence). Trimming removed 6 bases at V and 4 bases at J, with 15 bases between. This CDR3 spans 14 amino acids. The CDR3 loop is CASSQQGAFYGYTF. The CDR3 region has the DNA TGTGCCAGCAGCCAACAAGGGGCCTTCTATGGCTACACCTTC.

This clone was observed a single time. The chain joins TRBV20-1 to TRBJ1-2; a weak D match, TRBD1 (5 bases). The CDR3 extends over 11 amino acids. V was clipped by 0 bases and J by 8 bases, with 7 bases between them. Germline V gene sequence: CDR1 DFQATT, CDR2 SNEGSKA (reference sequence). The CDR3 nucleotides read TGCAGTGCTAGAGATCAGGGAGGCTACACCTTC. Its translation is CSARDQGGYTF.

The J gene is TRBJ2-7, the V gene TRBV28; TRBD1 agrees at 8 bases. V was pared by 6 bases and J by 2 bases, with 3 bases of the junction left unmatched. The CDR3 sequence is 13 residues long. The germline CDR1 and CDR2 sequences are MDHEN and SYDVKM. CDR3 nucleotides: TGTGCCAGCAGGGGGGACAGGACCTACGAGCAGTACTTC. This sequence encodes CASRGDRTYEQYF.

V and J are TRBV6-1 and TRBJ1-1; D may be TRBD1 (6 bases). This CDR3 is 13 amino acids long. In germline, CDR1 is MNHNS, CDR2 SASEGT. Trimming stripped 5 bases from V and 3 bases from J, with 10 bases between. The CDR3 DNA sequence: TGTGCCAGCAGTAGTCGACAGGACACTGAAGCTTTCTTT. It is translated as CASSSRQDTEAFF.

This chain links TRBV5-1 with TRBJ1-1; D call uncertain. Trimming pared 3 bases from V and 1 base from J, leaving 10 bases between. Germline CDR1 and CDR2: SGHRS and YFSETQ. This CDR3 contains 14 residues. CDR3 region: CASSYQVGNTEAFF. DNA for the CDR3: TGCGCCAGCAGCTATCAGGTTGGGAACACTGAAGCTTTCTTT. Full variable domain (missing parts from reference TRBV5-1 and TRBJ1-1): KAGVTQTPRYLIKTRGQQVTLSCSPISGHRSVSWYQQTPGQGLQFLFEYFSETQRNKGNFPGRFSGRQFSNSRSEMNVSTLELGDSALYLCASSYQVGNTEAFFGQGTRLTVV.

The gene calls are TRBV6-5 and TRBJ1-3; TRBD1 might be the D (6 bases). Germline lookup yields CDR1 MNHEY and CDR2 SVGAGI. CDR3 size: 15 residues. Trimming took off 0 bases at V and 0 bases at J, with 6 bases between the two ends. CDR3 sequence reads: CASSYSGGSGNTIYF. For the CDR3, the DNA is TGTGCCAGCAGTTACTCAGGGGGCTCTGGAAACACCATATATTTT.

This chain uses TRBV11-3 with TRBJ2-1, with 8 nucleotides matching TRBD2. The CDR3 totals 14 residues. Trimming at V came to 5 bases and at J to 2 bases, leaving 2 bases not matched to a gene. Germline V lookup: CDR1 SGHNT, CDR2 YENEEA. CDR3 protein: CASSAGGTYNEQFF. CDR3 sequence (DNA): TGTGCCAGCAGCGCGGGGGGCACCTACAATGAGCAGTTCTTC.

This chain links TRBV7-9 with TRBJ1-5; 9 nucleotides agree with TRBD1. Germline CDR1 reads SEHNR; CDR2 reads FQNEAQ (reference sequence). This CDR3 has 15 residues. J gave up 5 bases and V 5 bases, and 7 bases lay outside the gene matches. DNA for the CDR3: TGTGCCAGCAGCCGGACAGGGGCGGGGGATCAGCCCCAGCATTTT. It translates to CASSRTGAGDQPQHF.

In nucleotides, the CDR3 is TGTGCCAGCAGCTCGCCGGGACAGGGGTTCTACGAGCAGTACTTC. Translating it yields CASSSPGQGFYEQYF. The rearrangement joins TRBV5-4 to TRBJ2-7, with 10 bases that match TRBD1. The CDR3 length is 15 residues. J lost 3 bases, V lost 3 bases, and 6 bases had no gene match. CDR1 is SGHNT and CDR2 is YYREEE in the germline V gene (reference sequence).

This chain connects TRBV21-1 to TRBJ2-2; TRBD1, the table's D call, was not compared with the DNA. TRBV21-1 is assigned pseudogene status. The CDR3 extends over 20 amino acids. This CDR3 reads CASSPVINTGTGGYTGELFF. The CDR3 DNA follows: TGTGCCAGCAGCCCGGTGATAAATACCGGGACAGGGGGTTACACCGGGGAGCTGTTTTTT.